This T cell receptor (beta chain) was identified in a study of blood T cells in healthy people across ages (dated by TCRdb to between 2015 and 2017). Notes on the research overall: In model experiments, template switching captured roughly one uniquely barcoded TCR beta cDNA molecule for every two T cells. Age-related changes in TCR beta repertoire diversity were measured in the study by deep sequencing normalized with unique cDNA molecular identifiers. Four age groups were formed from the donors: young (average about 15 years), middle-aged (approximately 40), aged (around 68) and long-lived (less than 85). Donors of different ages were randomly distributed across sequencing lanes to avoid experimental bias. For two donors (one aged 18 to 29 and one aged 80 or older), the study analyzed two additional independent replicas of 1 million unique cDNA reads from the same blood draw. The study at large found these results: The percentage of naive T cells measured by flow cytometry correlated strongly with observed TCR beta diversity. Bulk unsorted PBMC profiling prevented conclusive comparison of naive and antigen-experienced compartments. Observed TCR beta diversity per million T cells fell roughly linearly with age, and a significant reduction was already apparent by age about 43. Estimates of total diversity from one million sequenced T cells were regarded as lower bounds and underestimates. Compared with the aged group, the long-lived group had more naive CD4+ T cells, fewer expanded clones and increased TCR diversity, a pattern suggesting age selection. Because donor CMV infection status was unknown, age-related changes in expanded clonotypes were potentially confounded.

Systemically healthy Caucasian individuals from Russia, 35 to 50 in total and aged about 6 to 100 years, were included as donors. Around 10 milliliters of peripheral blood were drawn from each donor into EDTA-treated Vacutainer tubes. Ficoll-Paque density-gradient centrifugation was used to isolate PBMCs, with at least 6.5 million per sample. Total RNA was extracted from PBMCs with Trizol reagent, with at least 5 micrograms obtained per sample. For every donor, flow cytometry on a PBMC aliquot measured the percentage of naive CD45RAhigh/CD27high T cells. This clonotype was observed at least ten times. Its cognate antigen has yet to be identified. The input lacks base qualities; no much larger clone sits a single base away. The library was prepared using 5' RACE. These reads were obtained on an Illumina HiSeq 2500. A second PCR of 7 to 11 cycles was performed with a sample-barcoded 5' primer and a J-beta primer mix. A template-switch 5' adaptor carrying 12 random nucleotides introduced a unique molecular identifier onto each TCR beta cDNA molecule. Each sample yielded at least 3 million CDR3-containing paired-end reads. All of the RNA was converted into first-strand cDNA using the Mint cDNA synthesis kit, with a TRBC-specific oligonucleotide serving as the primer. All cDNA was treated with uracil-DNA glycosylase and then went through a first 18-cycle PCR with the universal primers M1SS and BC2_uni_R. From the authors' description of their analysis: For normalization, 1 million high-quality reads were randomly selected from each sample, with every read carrying a distinct molecular identifier. Reads sharing molecular identifiers were discarded rather than binned into consensus sequences. MiTCR, run with a Q25 quality threshold and the strictest error-elimination algorithm, handled CDR3 identification, clonotype clustering and error correction. A nonparametric unseen species model using Euler transformation provided a lower-bound estimate of total TCR beta diversity. Starting from the raw public reads, TCRdb applied fastp trimming at Q25, assembled clones with MiXCR and retained in-frame beta chains. Rows are combined by CDR3 protein, so each entry shows the most common genes and DNA. TCRdb's processing, not the authors', yielded these V and J calls. The sample table shows approximately 810,000 distinct CDR3 sequences, and under 30% are seen once. The ten largest clones capture approximately 15% of the sample.

The TCR sequence derives from a woman of 80 years or more in good health. The sample comprised blood.

The base sequence is TGCACTGGTGGGACTAGCGACGAGCAGTACTTC. Its protein product is CTGGTSDEQYF. This chain joins TRBV29-1 to TRBJ2-7; TRBD2 aligns with 10 central bases. Looking up the germline V gene yields CDR1 SQVTM and CDR2 ANQGSEA. Including cysteine and phenylalanine, the CDR3 has 11 amino acids. Just the 33-base CDR3 DNA is kept, in frame starting at base 1.